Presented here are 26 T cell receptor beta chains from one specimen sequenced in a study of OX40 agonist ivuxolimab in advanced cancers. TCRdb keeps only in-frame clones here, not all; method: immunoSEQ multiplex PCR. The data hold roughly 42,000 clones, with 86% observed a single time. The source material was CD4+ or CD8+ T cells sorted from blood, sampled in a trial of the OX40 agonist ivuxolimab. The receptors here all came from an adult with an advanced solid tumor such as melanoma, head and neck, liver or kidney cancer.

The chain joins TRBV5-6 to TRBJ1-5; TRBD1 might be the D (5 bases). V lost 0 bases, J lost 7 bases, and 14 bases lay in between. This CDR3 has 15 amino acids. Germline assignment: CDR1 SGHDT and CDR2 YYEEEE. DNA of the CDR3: TGTGCCAGCAGCTTGGGGACACTTCAATTCCAGCCCCAGCATTTT. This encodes CASSLGTLQFQPQHF.

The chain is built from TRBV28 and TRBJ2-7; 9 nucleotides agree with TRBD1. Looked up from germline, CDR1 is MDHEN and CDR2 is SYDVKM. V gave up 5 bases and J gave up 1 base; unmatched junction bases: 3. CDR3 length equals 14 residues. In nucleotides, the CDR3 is TGTGCCAGCAGTCTGACAGGGGGTTCCTACGAGCAGTACTTC. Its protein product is CASSLTGGSYEQYF.

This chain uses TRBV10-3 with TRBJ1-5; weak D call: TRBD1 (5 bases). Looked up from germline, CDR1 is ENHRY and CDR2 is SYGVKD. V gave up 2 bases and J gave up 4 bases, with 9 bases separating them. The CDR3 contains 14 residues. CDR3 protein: CAISERGENQPQHF. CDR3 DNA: TGTGCCATCAGTGAGCGGGGGGAAAATCAGCCCCAGCATTTT.

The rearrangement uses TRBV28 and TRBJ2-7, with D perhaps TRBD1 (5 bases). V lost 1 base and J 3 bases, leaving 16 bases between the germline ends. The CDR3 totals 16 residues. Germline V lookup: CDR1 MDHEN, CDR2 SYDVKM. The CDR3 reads CASSLFLGAVNYEQYF. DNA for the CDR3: TGTGCCAGCAGTTTATTTCTAGGGGCGGTTAACTACGAGCAGTACTTC.

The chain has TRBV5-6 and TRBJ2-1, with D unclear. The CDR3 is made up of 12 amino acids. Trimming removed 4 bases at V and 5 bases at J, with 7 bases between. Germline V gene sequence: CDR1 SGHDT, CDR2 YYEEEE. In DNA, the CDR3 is TGTGCCAGCAGCCATTGGGACAATGAGCAGTTCTTC. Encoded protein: CASSHWDNEQFF.

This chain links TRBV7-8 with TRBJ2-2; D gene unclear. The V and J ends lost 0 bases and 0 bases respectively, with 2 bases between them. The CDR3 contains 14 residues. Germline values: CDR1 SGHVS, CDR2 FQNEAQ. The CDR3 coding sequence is TGTGCCAGCAGCTTAGCGTCGAACACCGGGGAGCTGTTTTTT. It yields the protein CASSLASNTGELFF.

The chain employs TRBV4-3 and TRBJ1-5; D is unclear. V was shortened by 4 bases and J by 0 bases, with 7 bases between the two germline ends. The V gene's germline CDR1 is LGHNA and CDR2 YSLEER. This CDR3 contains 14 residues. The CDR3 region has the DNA TGCGCCAGCAGCCCCTCTTATAGCAATCAGCCCCAGCATTTT. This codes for CASSPSYSNQPQHF.

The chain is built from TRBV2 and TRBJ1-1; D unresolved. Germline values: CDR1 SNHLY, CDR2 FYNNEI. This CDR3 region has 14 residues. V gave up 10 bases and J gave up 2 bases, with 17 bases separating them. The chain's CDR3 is CATVHRQPNTEAFF. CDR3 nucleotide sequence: TGTGCCACCGTACATCGCCAACCAAACACTGAAGCTTTCTTT.

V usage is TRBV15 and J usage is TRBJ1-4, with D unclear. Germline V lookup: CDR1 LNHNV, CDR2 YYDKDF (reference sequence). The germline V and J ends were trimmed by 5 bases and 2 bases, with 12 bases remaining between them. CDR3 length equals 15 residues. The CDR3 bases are TGTGCCACCAGCCGGCCCCGGTGGACTAATGAAAAACTGTTTTTT. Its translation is CATSRPRWTNEKLFF.

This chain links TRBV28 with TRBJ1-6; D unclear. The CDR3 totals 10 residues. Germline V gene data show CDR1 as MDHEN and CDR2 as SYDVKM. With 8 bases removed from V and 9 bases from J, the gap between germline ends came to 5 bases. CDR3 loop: CASGSSPLHF. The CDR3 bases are TGTGCCAGCGGGAGTTCACCCCTCCACTTT.

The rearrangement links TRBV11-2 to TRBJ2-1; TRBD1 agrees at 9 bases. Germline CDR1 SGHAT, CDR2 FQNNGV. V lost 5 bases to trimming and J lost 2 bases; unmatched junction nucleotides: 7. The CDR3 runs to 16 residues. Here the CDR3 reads CASSDQQGAAYNEQFF. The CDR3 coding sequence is TGTGCCAGCAGCGACCAACAGGGGGCGGCCTACAATGAGCAGTTCTTC.

The DNA of the CDR3 is TGTGCCAGCAGTTACTCGGGGCTAGCCACAGATACGCAGTATTTT. It specifies CASSYSGLATDTQYF. The chain couples TRBV6-6 to TRBJ2-3; D could derive from TRBD1 or TRBD2 (5 bases each). Trimming stripped 0 bases from V and 2 bases from J, with 9 bases between. This CDR3 has 15 amino acids. Germline CDR1 reads MNHNY; CDR2 reads SVGAGI (reference sequence).

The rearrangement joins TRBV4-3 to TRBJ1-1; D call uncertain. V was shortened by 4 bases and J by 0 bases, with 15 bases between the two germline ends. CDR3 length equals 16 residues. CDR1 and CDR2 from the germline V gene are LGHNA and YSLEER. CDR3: CASSPQLIVVNTEAFF. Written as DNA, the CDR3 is TGCGCCAGCAGCCCCCAATTGATAGTCGTGAACACTGAAGCTTTCTTT.

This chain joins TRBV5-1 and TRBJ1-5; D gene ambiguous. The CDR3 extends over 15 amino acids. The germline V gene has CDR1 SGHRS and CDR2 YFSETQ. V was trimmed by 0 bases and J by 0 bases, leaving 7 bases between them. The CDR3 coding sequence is TGCGCCAGCAGCTTGGGAGGCTATAGCAATCAGCCCCAGCATTTT. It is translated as CASSLGGYSNQPQHF.

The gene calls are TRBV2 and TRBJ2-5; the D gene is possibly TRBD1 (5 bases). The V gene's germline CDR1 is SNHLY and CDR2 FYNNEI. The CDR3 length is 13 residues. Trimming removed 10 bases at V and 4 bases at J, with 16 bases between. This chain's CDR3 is CAIKDTEGETQYF. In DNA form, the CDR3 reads TGTGCCATCAAGGACACCGAAGGAGAGACCCAGTACTTC.

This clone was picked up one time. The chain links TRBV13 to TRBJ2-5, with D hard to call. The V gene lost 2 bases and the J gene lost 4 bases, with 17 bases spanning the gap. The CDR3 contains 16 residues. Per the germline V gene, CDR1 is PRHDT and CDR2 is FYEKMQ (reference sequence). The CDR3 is CASSLTFPREAETQYF. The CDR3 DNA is TGTGCCAGCAGCTTAACCTTTCCCCGTGAGGCAGAGACCCAGTACTTC.

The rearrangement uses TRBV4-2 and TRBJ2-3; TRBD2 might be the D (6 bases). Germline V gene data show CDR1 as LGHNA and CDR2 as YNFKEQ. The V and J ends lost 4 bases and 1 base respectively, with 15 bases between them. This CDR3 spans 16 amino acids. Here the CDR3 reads CASSPLNSGGTDTQYF. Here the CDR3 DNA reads TGTGCCAGCAGCCCGCTAAATTCGGGGGGCACAGATACGCAGTATTTT.

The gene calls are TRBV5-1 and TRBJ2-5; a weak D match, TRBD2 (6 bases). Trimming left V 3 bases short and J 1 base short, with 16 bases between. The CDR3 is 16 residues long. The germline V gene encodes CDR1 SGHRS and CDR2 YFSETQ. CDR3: CASSSRLVGSQETQYF. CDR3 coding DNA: TGCGCCAGCAGCTCCAGACTAGTGGGGAGCCAAGAGACCCAGTACTTC.

The CDR3 region has the DNA TGTGCCAGCAGTTTATTCGTCGGGCCAAACACTGAAGCTTTCTTT. Translating it yields CASSLFVGPNTEAFF. V usage is TRBV28 and J usage is TRBJ1-1; no reliable D call. The CDR3 loop spans 15 amino acids. The germline V gene encodes CDR1 MDHEN and CDR2 SYDVKM. The germline V and J ends were trimmed by 1 base and 2 bases, with 11 bases remaining between them.

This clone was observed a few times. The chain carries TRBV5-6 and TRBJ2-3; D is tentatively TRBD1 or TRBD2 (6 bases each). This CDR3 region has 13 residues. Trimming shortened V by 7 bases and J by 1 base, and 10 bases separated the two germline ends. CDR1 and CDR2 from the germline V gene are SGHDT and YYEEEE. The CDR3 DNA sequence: TGTGCCAGCGATGGGGGGCGCACAGATACGCAGTATTTT. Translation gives CASDGGRTDTQYF.

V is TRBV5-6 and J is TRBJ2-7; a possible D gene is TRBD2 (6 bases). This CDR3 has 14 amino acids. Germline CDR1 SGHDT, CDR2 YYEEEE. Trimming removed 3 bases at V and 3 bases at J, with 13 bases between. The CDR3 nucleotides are TGTGCCAGCAGCTGGGGGGAGGTCCACTACGAGCAGTACTTC. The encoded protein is CASSWGEVHYEQYF. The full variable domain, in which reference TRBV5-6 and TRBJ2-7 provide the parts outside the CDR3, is DAGVTQSPTHLIKTRGQQVTLRCSPKSGHDTVSWYQQALGQGPQFIFQYYEEEERQRGNFPDRFSGHQFPNYSSELNVNALLLGDSALYLCASSWGEVHYEQYFGPGTRLTVT.

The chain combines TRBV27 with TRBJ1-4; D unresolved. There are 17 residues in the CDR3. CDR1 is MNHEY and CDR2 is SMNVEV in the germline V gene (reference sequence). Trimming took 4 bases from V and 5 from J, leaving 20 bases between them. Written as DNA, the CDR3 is TGTGCCAGCAGTTCTAAACATGAATCGGAAGTAAATGAAAAACTGTTTTTT. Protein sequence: CASSSKHESEVNEKLFF.

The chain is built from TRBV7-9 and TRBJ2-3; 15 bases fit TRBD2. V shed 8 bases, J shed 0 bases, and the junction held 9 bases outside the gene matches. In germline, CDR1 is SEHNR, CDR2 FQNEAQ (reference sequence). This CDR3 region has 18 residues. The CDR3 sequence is CASRGLAGGSTSTDTQYF. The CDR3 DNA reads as TGTGCCAGCCGTGGACTAGCGGGGGGGAGCACTAGCACAGATACGCAGTATTTT.

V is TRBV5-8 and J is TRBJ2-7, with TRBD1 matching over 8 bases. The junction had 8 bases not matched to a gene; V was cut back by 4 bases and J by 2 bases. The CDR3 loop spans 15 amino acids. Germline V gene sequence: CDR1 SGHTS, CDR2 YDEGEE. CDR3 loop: CASSTSGTGPYEQYF. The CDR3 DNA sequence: TGTGCCAGCAGCACCTCGGGGACAGGCCCCTACGAGCAGTACTTC. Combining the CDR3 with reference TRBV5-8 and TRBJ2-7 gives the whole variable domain EAGVTQSPTHLIKTRGQQATLRCSPISGHTSVYWYQQALGLGLQFLLWYDEGEERNRGNFPPRFSGRQFPNYSSELNVNALELEDSALYLCASSTSGTGPYEQYFGPGTRLTVT.

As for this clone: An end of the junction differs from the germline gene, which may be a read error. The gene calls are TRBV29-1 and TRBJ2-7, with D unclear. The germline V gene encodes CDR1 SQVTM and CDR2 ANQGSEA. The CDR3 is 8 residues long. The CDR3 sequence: CSVEDSVF. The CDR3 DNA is TGCAGCGTTGAAGACAGCGTCTTC.

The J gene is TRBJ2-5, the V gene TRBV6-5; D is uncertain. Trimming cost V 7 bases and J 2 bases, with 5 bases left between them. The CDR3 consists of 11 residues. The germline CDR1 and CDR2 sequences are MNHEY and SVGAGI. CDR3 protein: CASISQETQYF. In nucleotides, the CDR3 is TGTGCCAGCATTTCTCAAGAGACCCAGTACTTC.